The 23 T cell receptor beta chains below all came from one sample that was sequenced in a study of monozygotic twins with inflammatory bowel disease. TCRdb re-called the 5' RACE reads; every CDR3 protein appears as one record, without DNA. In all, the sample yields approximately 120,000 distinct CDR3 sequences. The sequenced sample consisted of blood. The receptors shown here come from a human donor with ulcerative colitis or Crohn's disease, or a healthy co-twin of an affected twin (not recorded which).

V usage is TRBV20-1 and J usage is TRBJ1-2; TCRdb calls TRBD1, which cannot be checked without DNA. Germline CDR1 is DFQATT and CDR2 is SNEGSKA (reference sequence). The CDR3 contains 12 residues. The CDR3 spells CSASGDNYGYTF.

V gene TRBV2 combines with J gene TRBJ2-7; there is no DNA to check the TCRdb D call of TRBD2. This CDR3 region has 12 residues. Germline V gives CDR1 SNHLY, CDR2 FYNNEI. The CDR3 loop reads CASSRGGYEQCF. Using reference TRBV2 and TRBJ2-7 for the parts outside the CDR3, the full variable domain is EPEVTQTPSHQVTQMGQEVILRCVPISNHLYFYWYRQILGQKVEFLVSFYNNEISEKSEIFDDQFSVERPDGSNFTLKIRSTKLEDSAMYFCASSRGGYEQCFGPGTRLTVT.

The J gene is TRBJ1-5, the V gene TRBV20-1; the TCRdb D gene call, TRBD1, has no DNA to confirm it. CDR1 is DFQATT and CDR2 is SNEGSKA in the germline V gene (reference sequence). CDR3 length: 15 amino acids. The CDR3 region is CSARTGRSSNQPQHF.

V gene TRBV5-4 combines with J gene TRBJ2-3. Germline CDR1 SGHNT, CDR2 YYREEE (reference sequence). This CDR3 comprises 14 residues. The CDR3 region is CASSTTTSTDTQYF.

The CDR3 sequence is CASSGPGQVQFLFMNTEAFF. This chain links TRBV2 with TRBJ1-1; TCRdb's D gene call, TRBD1, goes unchecked for lack of DNA. Germline V gene lookup returns CDR1 SNHLY and CDR2 FYNNEI. The CDR3 runs to 20 residues.

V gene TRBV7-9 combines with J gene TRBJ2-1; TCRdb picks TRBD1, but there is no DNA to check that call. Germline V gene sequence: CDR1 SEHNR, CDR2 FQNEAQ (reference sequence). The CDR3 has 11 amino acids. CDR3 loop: CVSSPGNEQFF.

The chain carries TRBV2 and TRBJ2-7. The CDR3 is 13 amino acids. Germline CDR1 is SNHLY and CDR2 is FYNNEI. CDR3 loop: CASSEGSAYEQYF.

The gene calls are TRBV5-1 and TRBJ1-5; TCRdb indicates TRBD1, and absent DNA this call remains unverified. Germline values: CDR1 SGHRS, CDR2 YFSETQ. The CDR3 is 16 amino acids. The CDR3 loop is CASSPRVLGGNQPQHF.

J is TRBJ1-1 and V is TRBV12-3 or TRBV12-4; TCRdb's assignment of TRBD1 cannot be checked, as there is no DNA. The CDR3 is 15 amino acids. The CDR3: CASSTGTWGNTEAFF.

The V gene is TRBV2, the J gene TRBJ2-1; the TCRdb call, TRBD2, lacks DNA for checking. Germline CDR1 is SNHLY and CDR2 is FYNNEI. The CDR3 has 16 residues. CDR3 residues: CASTPLSGGPRNEQFF.

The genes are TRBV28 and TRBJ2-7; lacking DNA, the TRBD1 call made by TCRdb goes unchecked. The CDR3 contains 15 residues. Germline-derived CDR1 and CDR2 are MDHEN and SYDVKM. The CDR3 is CASTLTGQGWDEQYF.

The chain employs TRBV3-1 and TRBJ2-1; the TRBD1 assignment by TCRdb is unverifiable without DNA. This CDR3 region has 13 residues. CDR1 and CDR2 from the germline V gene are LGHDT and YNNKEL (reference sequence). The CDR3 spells CASSPGAPNEQFF.

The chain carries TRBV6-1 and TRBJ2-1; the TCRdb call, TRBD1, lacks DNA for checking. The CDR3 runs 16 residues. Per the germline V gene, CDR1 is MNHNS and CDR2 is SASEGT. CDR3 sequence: CASRGGDRSSYNEQFF.

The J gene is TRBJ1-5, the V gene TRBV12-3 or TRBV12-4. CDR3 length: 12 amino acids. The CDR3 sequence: CASSSQKEPQHF.

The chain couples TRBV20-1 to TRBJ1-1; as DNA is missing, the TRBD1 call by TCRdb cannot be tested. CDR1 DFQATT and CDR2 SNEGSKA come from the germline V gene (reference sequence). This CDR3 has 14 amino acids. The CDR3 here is CSARDAGQNTEAFF.

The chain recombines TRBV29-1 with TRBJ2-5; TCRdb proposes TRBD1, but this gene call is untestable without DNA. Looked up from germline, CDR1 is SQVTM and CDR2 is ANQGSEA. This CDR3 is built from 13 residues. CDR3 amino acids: CSGEQGAQETQYF. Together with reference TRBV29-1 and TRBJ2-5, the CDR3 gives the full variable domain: SAVISQKPSRDICQRGTSLTIQCQVDSQVTMMFWYRQQPGQSLTLIATANQGSEATYESGFVIDKFPISRPNLTFSTLTVSNMSPEDSSIYLCSGEQGAQETQYFGPGTRLLVL.

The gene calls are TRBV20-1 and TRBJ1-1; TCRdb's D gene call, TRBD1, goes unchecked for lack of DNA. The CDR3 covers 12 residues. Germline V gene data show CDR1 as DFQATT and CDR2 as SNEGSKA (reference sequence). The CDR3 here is CSANRGETEAFF.

CDR3 amino acids: CATSGTDQETQYF. This sequence joins TRBV25-1 and TRBJ2-5; the D call of TRBD1 rests on TCRdb alone, since no DNA is present to check it. CDR3 length equals 13 residues. Germline assignment: CDR1 MGHDK and CDR2 SYGVNS.

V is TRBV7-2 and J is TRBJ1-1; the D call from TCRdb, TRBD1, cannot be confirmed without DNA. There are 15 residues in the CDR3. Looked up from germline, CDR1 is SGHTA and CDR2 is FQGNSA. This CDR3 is CASSNTGAMNTEAFF.

The CDR3 sequence is CASTLGLAGEGEQFF. The chain uses TRBV12-3 or TRBV12-4 and TRBJ2-1; TCRdb's assignment of TRBD2 cannot be checked, as there is no DNA. This CDR3 comprises 15 residues.

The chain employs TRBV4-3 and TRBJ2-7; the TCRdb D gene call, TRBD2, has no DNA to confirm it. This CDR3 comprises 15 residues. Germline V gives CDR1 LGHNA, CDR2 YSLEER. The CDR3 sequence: CASSPGLAGGYEQYF.

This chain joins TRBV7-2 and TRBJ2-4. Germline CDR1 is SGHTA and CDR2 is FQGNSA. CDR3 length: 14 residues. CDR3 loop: CASSLGGTKNIQYF. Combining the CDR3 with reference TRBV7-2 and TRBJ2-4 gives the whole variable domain GAGVSQSPSNKVTEKGKDVELRCDPISGHTALYWYRQSLGQGLEFLIYFQGNSAPDKSGLPSDRFSAERTGGSVSTLTIQRTQQEDSAVYLCASSLGGTKNIQYFGAGTRLSVL.

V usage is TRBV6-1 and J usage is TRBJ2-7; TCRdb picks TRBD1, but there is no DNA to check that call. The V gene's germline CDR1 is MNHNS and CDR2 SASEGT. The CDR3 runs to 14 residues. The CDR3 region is CASSLYSGGYEQYF.